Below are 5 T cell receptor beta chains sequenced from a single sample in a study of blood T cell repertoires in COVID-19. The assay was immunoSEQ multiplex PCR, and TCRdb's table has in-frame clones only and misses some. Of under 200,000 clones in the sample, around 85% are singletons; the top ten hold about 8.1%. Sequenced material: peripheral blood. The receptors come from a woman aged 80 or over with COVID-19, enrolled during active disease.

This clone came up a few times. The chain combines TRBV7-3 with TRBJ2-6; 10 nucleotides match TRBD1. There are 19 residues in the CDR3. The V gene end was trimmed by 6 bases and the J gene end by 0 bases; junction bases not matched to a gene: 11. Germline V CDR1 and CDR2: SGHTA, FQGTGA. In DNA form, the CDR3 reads TGTGCCAGCAGTTTGCTGGGGACAGGGGCTACCTCTGGGGCCAACGTCCTGACTTTC. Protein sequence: CASSLLGTGATSGANVLTF.

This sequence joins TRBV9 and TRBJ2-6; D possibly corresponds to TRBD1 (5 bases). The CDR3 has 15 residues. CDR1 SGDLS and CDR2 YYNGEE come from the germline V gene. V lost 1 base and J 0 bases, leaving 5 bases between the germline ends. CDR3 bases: TGTGCCAGCAGCGTAACAGGCTCTGGGGCCAACGTCCTGACTTTC. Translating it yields CASSVTGSGANVLTF.

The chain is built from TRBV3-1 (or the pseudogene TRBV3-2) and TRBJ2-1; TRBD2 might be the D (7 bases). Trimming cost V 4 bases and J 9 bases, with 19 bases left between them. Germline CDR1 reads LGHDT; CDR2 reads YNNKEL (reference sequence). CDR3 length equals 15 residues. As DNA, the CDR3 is TGTGCCAGCAGCCTGGGGGGGCTCGGGCTCGCTGAGCAGTTCTTC. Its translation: CASSLGGLGLAEQFF.

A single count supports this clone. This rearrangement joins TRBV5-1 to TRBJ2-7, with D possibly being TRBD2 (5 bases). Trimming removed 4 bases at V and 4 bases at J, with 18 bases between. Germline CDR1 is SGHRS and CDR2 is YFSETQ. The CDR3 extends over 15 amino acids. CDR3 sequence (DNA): TGCGCCAGCAGCATCTCGAGCGGTGACGGGTACGAGCAGTACTTC. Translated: CASSISSGDGYEQYF.

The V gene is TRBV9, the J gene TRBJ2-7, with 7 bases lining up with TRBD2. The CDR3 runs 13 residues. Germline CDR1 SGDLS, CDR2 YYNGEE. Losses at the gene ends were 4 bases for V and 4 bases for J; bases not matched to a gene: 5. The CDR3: CASSSGGKYEQYF. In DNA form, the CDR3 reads TGTGCCAGCAGCTCCGGGGGGAAGTACGAGCAGTACTTC. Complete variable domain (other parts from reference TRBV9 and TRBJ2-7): DSGVTQTPKHLITATGQRVTLRCSPRSGDLSVYWYQQSLDQGLQFLIQYYNGEERAKGNILERFSAQQFPDLHSELNLSSLELGDSALYFCASSSGGKYEQYFGPGTRLTVT.